This TCR beta chain was retrieved from a study of identical twins. The sample holds many counts of this clonotype. A template switching step contributed a universal primer site, while unique molecular identifiers were present in the cDNA. From the 5' RACE reads, TCRdb called clonotypes with MiXCR, one entry per CDR3 protein. Of about 660,000 distinct CDR3 sequences listed, less than 10% are singletons. Germline values: CDR1 SGHNT, CDR2 YENEEA. The CDR3 has 14 residues. The ends lost 4 bases at V and 7 bases at J; junction bases unmatched: 6. These data were likewise used in another study, on yellow fever vaccine responses in identical twins.

The rearrangement uses TRBV11-3 and TRBJ2-1; 8 nucleotides align to TRBD1. The sequenced sample consisted of PBMCs. The sequence derives from a woman under 30 in good health. CDR3 nucleotide sequence: TGTGCCAGCAGCTCCGCAGGGGGCCGGAATGAGCAGTTCTTC. It is translated as CASSSAGGRNEQFF. The variable domain in full, with the rest retrieved from reference TRBV11-3 and TRBJ2-1, is EAGVVQSPRYKIIEKKQPVAFWCNPISGHNTLYWYLQNLGQGPELLIRYENEEAVDDSQLPKDRFSAERLKGVDSTLKIQPAELGDSAVYLCASSSAGGRNEQFFGPGTRLTVL.